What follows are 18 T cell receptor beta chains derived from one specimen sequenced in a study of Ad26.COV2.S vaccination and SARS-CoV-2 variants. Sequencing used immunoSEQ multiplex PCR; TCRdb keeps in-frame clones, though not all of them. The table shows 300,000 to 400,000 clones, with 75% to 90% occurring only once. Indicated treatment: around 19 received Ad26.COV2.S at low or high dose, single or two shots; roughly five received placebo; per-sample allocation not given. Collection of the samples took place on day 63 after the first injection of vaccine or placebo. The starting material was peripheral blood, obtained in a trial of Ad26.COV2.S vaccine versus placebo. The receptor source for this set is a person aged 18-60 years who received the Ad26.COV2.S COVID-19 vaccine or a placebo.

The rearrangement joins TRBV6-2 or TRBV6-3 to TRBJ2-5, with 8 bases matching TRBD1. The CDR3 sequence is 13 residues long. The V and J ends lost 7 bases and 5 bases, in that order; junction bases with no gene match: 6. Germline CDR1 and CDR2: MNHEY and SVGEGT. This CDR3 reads CASTPTGVETQYF. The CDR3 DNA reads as TGTGCCAGCACCCCGACAGGGGTGGAGACCCAGTACTTC.

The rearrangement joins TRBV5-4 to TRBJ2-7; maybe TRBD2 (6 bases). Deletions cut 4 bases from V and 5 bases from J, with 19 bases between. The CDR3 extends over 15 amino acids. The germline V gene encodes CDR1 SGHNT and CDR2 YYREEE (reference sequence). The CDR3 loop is CASSPDSSGADEQYF. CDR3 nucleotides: TGTGCCAGCAGCCCAGACAGTTCGGGAGCTGACGAGCAGTACTTC.

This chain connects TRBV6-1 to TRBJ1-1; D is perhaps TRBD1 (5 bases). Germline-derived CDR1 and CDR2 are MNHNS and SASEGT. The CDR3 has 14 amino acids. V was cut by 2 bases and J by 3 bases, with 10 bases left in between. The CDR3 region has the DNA TGTGCCAGCAGTGAACAGGGCTCCCACACTGAAGCTTTCTTT. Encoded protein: CASSEQGSHTEAFF.

The CDR3 nucleotides are TGTGCCAGCAGCTTATGGGCCCCTAGCGGGAGGGCCCTGGGAGATACGCAGTATTTT. Translated, it gives CASSLWAPSGRALGDTQYF. The rearrangement joins TRBV7-9 to TRBJ2-3; 12 bases are shared with TRBD2. The germline V gene encodes CDR1 SEHNR and CDR2 FQNEAQ (reference sequence). The J segment lost 5 bases and the V segment lost 2 bases, leaving 14 bases of the junction unmatched. CDR3 length equals 19 residues.

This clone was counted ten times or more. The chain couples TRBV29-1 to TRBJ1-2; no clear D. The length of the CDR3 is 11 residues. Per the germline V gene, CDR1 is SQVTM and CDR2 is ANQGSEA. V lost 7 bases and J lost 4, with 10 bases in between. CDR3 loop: CSASLLYGYTF. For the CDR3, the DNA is TGCAGCGCCTCCCTGCTCTATGGCTACACCTTC. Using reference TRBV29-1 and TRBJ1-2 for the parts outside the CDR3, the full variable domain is SAVISQKPSRDICQRGTSLTIQCQVDSQVTMMFWYRQQPGQSLTLIATANQGSEATYESGFVIDKFPISRPNLTFSTLTVSNMSPEDSSIYLCSASLLYGYTFGSGTRLTVV.

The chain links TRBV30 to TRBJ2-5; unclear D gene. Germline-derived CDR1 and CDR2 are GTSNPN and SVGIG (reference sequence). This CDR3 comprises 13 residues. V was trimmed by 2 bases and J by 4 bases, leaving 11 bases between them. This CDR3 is CAWSRGRRETQYF. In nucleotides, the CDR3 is TGTGCCTGGAGTCGTGGTAGGAGAGAGACCCAGTACTTC. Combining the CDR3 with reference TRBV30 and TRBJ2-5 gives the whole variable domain SQTIHQWPATLVQPVGSPLSLECTVEGTSNPNLYWYRQAAGRGLQLLFYSVGIGQISSEVPQNLSASRPQDRQFILSSKKLLLSDSGFYLCAWSRGRRETQYFGPGTRLLVL.

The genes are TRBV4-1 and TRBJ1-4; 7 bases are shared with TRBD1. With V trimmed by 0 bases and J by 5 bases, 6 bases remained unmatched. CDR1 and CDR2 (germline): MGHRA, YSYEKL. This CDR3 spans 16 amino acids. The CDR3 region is CASSQDRSRGNEKLFF. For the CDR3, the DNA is TGCGCCAGCAGCCAAGATCGGAGCAGGGGGAATGAAAAACTGTTTTTT.

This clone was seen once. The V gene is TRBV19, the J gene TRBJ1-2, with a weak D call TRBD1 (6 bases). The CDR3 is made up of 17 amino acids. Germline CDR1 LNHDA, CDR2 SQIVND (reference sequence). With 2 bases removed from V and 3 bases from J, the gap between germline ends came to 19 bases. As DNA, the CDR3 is TGTGCCAGTAGTATACCGGTGGCTGGGGGGCCCGACTATGGCTACACCTTC. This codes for CASSIPVAGGPDYGYTF.

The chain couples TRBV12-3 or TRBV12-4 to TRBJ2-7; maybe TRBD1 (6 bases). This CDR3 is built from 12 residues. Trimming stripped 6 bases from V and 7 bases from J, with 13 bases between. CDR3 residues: CASSSTGFEQYF. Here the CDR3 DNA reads TGTGCCAGCAGCTCCACAGGGTTTGAGCAGTACTTC.

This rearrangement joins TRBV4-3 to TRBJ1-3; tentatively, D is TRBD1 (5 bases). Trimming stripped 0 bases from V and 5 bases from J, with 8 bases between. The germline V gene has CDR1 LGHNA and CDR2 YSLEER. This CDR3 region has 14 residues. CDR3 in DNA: TGCGCCAGCAGCCAAGATTCGGGACGAAACACCATATATTTT. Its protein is CASSQDSGRNTIYF.

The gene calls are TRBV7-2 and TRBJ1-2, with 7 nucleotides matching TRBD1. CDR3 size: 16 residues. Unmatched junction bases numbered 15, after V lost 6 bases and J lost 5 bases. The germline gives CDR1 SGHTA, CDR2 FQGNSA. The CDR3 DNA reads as TGTGCCAGCAGTCAGGGGGGAGTTGCAGGGGCTTATGGCTACACCTTC. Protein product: CASSQGGVAGAYGYTF.

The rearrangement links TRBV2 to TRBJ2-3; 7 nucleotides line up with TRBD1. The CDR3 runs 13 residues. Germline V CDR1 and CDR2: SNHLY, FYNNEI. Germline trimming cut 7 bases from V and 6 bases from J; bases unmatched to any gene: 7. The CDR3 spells CASTRGSLDTQYF. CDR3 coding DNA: TGTGCCAGCACCAGGGGGTCTCTGGATACGCAGTATTTT.

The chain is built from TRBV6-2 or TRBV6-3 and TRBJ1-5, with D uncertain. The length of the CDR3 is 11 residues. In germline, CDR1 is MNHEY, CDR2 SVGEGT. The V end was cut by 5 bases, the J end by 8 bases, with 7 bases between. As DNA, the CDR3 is TGTGCCAGCAGTCCCCTAGAGCCCCAGCATTTT. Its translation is CASSPLEPQHF.

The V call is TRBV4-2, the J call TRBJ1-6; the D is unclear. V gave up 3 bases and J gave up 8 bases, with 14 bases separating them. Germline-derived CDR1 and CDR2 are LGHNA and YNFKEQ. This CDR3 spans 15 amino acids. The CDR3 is CASSQDLTWDSPLHF. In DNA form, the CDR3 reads TGTGCCAGCAGCCAGGACCTAACTTGGGATTCACCCCTCCACTTT.

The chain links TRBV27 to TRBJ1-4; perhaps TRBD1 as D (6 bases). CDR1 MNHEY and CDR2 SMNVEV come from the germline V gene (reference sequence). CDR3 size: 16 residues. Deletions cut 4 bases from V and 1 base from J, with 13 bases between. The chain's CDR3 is CASSSTYRVTNEKLFF. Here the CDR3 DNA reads TGTGCCAGCAGTTCGACTTACAGGGTAACTAATGAAAAACTGTTTTTT.

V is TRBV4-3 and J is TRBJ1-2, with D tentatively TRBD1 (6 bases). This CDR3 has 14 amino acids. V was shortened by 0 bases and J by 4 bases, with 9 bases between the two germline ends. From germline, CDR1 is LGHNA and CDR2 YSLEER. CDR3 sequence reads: CASSQDRGAYGYTF. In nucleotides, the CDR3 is TGCGCCAGCAGCCAAGATAGGGGGGCCTATGGCTACACCTTC.

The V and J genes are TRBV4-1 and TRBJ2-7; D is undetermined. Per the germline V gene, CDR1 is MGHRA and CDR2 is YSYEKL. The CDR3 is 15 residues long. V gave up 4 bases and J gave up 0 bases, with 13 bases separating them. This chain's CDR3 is CASSRQILSSYEQYF. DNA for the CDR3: TGCGCCAGCAGCCGTCAGATACTGAGCTCCTACGAGCAGTACTTC.

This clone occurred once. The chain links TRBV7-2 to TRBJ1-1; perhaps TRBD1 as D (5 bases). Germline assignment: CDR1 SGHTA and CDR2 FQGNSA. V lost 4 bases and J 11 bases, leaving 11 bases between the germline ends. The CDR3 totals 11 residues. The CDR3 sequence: CASSSIGAAFF. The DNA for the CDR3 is TGTGCCAGCAGCTCTATTGGGGCTGCTTTCTTT.